Sequencing of this T cell receptor (beta chain) was carried out in a study of T cell changes during pregnancy in multiple sclerosis (dated by TCRdb to between 2019 and 2020). Concerning the study at large: The study looked at changes in the T cell repertoire across pregnancy in women with multiple sclerosis.

The germline ends are 7 bases apart after V is trimmed by 5 bases and J by 5 bases. CDR1 GTSNPN and CDR2 SVGIG were looked up in the germline V gene (reference sequence). The CDR3 goes from the cysteine to the phenylalanine over 12 residues. Just CDR3 DNA is preserved here, 36 bases in frame from base 1. Library preparation was by the immunoSEQ multiplex PCR assay. TCRdb mirrors the immuneACCESS table, restricted to in-frame sequences. Some clones are absent from its copies; in checked studies, under half trace to an unresolved V gene, and the reason for the others is unknown. This sample lists tens of thousands of clones; roughly 92% were detected once. The ten largest clones represent under 0.9% of the sample. As to this clone: Its antigen is unknown. It has no much larger one-base neighbor in the sample; base qualities were not kept.

The sequenced sample was CD4+ T cells from peripheral blood mononuclear cells, obtained before pregnancy. This clonotype originated in a female donor with multiple sclerosis, enrolled in a pregnancy study. Recombination connected TRBV30 to TRBJ1-6; too little of a D gene remains to name it. For the CDR3, the sequence is CAWDSDNSPLHF. The nucleotide sequence is given as TGTGCCTGGGACTCGGATAATTCACCCCTCCACTTT.